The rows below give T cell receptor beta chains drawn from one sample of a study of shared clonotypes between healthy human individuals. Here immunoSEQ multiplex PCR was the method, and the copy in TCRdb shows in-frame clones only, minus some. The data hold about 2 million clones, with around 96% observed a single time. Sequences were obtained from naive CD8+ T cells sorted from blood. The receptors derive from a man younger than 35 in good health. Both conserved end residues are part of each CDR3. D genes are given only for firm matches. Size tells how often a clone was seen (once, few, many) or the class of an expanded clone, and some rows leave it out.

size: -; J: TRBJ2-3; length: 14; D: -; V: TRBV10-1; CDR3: CASSEAREGDTQYF; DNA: TGCGCCAGCAGTGAGGCTAGGGAAGGAGATACGCAGTATTTT
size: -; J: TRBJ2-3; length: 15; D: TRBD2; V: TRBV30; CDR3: CAWNPGTSWADTQYF; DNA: TGTGCCTGGAACCCCGGGACTAGCTGGGCAGATACGCAGTATTTT
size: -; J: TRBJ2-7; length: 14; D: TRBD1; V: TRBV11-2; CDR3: CASSLAAGGYEQYF; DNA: TGTGCCAGCAGCTTAGCCGCAGGGGGCTACGAGCAGTACTTC
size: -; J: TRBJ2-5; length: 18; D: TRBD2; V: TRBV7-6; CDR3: CASSLRTSGGAEKETQYF; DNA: TGTGCCAGCAGCTTACGTACTAGCGGGGGGGCCGAGAAAGAGACCCAGTACTTC
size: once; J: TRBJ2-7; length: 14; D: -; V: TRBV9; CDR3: CASSATIGGSEQYF; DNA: TGTGCCAGCAGCGCCACGATCGGGGGTTCCGAGCAGTACTTC
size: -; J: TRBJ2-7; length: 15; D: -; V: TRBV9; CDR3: CASSVDDSQTYEQYF; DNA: TGTGCCAGCAGCGTAGATGATTCTCAAACCTACGAGCAGTACTTC
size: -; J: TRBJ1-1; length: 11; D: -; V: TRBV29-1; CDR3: CSVGNGLEAFF; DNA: TGCAGCGTTGGGAACGGCCTTGAAGCTTTCTTT
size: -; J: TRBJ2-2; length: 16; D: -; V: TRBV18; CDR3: CASSRGGSGNTGELFF; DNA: TGTGCCAGCTCACGCGGTGGGTCGGGGAACACCGGGGAGCTGTTTTTT
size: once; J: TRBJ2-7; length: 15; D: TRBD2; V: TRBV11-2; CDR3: CASSWDSSGSYEQYF; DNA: TGTGCCAGCAGCTGGGACTCTAGCGGGAGTTACGAGCAGTACTTC
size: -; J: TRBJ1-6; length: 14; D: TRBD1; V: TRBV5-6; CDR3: CASSRDSYNSPLHF; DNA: TGTGCCAGCAGCCGGGACAGCTATAATTCACCCCTCCACTTT
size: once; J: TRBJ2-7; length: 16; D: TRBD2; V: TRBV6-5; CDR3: CASSYSTGERGYEQYF; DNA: TGTGCCAGCAGTTACTCGACGGGGGAGCGGGGCTACGAGCAGTACTTC
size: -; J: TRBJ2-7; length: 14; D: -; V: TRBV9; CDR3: CASSPGGGSYEQYF; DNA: TGTGCCAGCAGCCCTGGGGGAGGTTCCTACGAGCAGTACTTC
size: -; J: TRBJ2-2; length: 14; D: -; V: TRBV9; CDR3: CASSVEEPGRELFF; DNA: TGTGCCAGCAGCGTAGAGGAACCTGGGCGGGAGCTGTTTTTT
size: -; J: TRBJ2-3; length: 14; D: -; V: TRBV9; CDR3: CASSAQGVADTQYF; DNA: TGTGCCAGCAGCGCACAGGGTGTCGCAGATACGCAGTATTTT
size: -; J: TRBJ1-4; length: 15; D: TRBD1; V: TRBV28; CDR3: CASNSGTGSYEKLFF; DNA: TGTGCCAGCAACTCCGGGACAGGAAGTTATGAAAAACTGTTTTTT
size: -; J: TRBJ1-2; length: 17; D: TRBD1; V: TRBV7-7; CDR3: CASSLVTTGPPNYGYTF; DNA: TGTGCTAGCAGCTTAGTTACGACAGGGCCACCTAACTATGGCTACACCTTC
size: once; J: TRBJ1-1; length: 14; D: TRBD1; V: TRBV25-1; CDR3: CASRGEGASAEAFF; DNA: TGTGCCAGCAGGGGGGAGGGGGCGTCCGCTGAAGCTTTCTTT
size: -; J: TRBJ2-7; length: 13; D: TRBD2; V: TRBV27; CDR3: CATGLAGDYEQYF; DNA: TGTGCCACCGGACTAGCGGGGGATTACGAGCAGTACTTC
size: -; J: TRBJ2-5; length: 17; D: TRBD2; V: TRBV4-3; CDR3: CASSQGIAGGIQETQYF; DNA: TGCGCCAGCAGCCAAGGTATAGCGGGAGGGATCCAAGAGACCCAGTACTTC
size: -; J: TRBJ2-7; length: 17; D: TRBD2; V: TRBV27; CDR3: CASSPPVGLAGAGEQYF; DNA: TGTGCCAGCAGTCCACCAGTCGGACTAGCGGGAGCTGGCGAGCAGTACTTC
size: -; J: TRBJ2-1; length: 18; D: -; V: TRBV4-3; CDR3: CASSQDSQNSESYNEQFF; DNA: TGCGCCAGCAGCCAAGACTCCCAAAACAGTGAGAGCTACAATGAGCAGTTCTTC
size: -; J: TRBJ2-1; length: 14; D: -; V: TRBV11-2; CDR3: CASSLRDGFYEQFF; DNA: TGTGCCAGCAGCCTACGGGACGGCTTCTATGAGCAGTTCTTC
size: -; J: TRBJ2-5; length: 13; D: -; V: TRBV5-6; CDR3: CASSGPNQETQYF; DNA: TGTGCCAGCAGCGGTCCAAACCAAGAGACCCAGTACTTC
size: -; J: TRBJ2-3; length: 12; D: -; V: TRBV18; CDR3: CASSPPGDTQYF; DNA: TGTGCCAGCTCACCACCGGGGGATACGCAGTATTTT
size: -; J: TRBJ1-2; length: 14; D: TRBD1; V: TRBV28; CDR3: CASGRTGSNYGYTF; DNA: TGTGCCAGCGGGAGGACAGGGTCTAACTATGGCTACACCTTC
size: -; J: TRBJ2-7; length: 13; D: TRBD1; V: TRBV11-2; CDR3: CASSPQGNYEQYF; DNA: TGTGCCAGCAGCCCACAGGGGAACTACGAGCAGTACTTC
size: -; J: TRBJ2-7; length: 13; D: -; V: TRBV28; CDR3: CASSFPGAYEQYF; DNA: TGTGCCAGCAGTTTTCCAGGGGCCTACGAGCAGTACTTC
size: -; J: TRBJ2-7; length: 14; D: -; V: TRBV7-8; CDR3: CASSESLLAREQYF; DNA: TGTGCCAGCAGCGAGAGCCTACTGGCGCGCGAGCAGTACTTC
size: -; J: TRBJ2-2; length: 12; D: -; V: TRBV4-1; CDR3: CASSQVGWELFF; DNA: TGCGCCAGCAGCCAAGTCGGGTGGGAGCTGTTTTTT
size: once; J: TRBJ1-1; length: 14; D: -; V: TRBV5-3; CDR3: CAQKPQGRITEAFF; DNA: TGTGCCCAAAAGCCCCAGGGCCGGATCACTGAAGCTTTCTTT
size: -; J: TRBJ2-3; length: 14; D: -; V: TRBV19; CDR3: CASSIGDGGDTQYF; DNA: TGTGCCAGTAGTATCGGGGACGGTGGGGATACGCAGTATTTT
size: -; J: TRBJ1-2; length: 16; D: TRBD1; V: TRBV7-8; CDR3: CASSLLELGQGYGYTF; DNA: TGTGCCAGCAGCCTCCTGGAACTTGGACAGGGGTATGGCTACACCTTC
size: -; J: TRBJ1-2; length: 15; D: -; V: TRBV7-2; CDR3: CASSLFQGTLQGYTF; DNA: TGTGCCAGCAGCTTATTTCAGGGAACTCTCCAGGGCTACACCTTC
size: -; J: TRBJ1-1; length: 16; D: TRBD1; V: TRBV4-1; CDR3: CASSPRTGGIDTEAFF; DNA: TGCGCCAGCAGCCCCCGGACAGGGGGTATTGACACTGAAGCTTTCTTT
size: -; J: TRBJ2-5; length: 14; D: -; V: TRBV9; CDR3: CASSVDRLEETQYF; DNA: TGTGCCAGCAGCGTAGACAGGCTCGAAGAGACCCAGTACTTC
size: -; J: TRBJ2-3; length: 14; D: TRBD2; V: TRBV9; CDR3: CASSASGGADTQYF; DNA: TGTGCCAGCAGCGCTAGCGGGGGGGCAGATACGCAGTATTTT
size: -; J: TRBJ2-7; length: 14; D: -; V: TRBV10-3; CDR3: CAISESLGPWEQYF; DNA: TGTGCCATCAGTGAGTCCTTGGGACCATGGGAGCAGTACTTC
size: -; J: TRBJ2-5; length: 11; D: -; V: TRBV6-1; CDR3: CASSGPETQYF; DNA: TGTGCCAGCAGTGGCCCGGAGACCCAGTACTTC
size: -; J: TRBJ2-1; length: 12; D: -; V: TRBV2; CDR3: CASSDSLNEQFF; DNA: TGTGCCAGCAGTGATTCTCTCAATGAGCAGTTCTTC
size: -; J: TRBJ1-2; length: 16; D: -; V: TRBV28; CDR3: CASSLAPNEGIHGYTF; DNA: TGTGCCAGCAGTTTAGCCCCGAACGAGGGAATACATGGCTACACCTTC
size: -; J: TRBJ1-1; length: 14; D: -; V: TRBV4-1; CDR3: CASSQDGGNTEAFF; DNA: TGCGCCAGCAGCCAAGATGGGGGGAACACTGAAGCTTTCTTT
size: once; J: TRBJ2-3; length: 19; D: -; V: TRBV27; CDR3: CASSLRRAKGMTSTDTQYF; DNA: TGTGCCAGCAGTTTAAGACGGGCGAAGGGGATGACTAGCACAGATACGCAGTATTTT
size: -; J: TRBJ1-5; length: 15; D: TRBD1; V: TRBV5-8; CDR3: CASSFGTGGNQPQHF; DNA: TGTGCCAGCAGCTTTGGGACAGGGGGCAATCAGCCCCAGCATTTT
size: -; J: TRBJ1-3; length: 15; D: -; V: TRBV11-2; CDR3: CASSNGEGPGNTIYF; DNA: TGTGCCAGCAGCAACGGCGAAGGGCCGGGAAACACCATATATTTT
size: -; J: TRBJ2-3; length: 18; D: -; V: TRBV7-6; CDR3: CASSLASIGSGLGDTQYF; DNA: TGTGCCAGCAGCTTAGCGTCGATAGGTTCAGGGTTAGGAGATACGCAGTATTTT
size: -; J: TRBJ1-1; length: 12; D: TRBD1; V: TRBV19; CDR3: CATTGGLAEAFF; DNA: TGTGCCACTACAGGGGGCTTGGCTGAAGCTTTCTTT
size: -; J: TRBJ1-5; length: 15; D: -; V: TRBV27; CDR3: CASSPSLGSNQPQHF; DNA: TGTGCCAGCAGCCCGAGCCTGGGTAGCAATCAGCCCCAGCATTTT
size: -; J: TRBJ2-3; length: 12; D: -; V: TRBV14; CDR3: CASSQDSATQYF; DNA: TGTGCCAGCAGCCAAGATTCCGCAACGCAGTATTTT
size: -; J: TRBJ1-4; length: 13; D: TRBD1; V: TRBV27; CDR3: CASRSTGEEKLFF; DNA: TGTGCCAGCCGTTCGACAGGGGAAGAAAAACTGTTTTTT